The present TCR beta chain was sequenced within a study of T-cell reconstitution after alpha-beta-depleted transplantation in children. Germline assignment: CDR1 LGHDT and CDR2 YNNKEL (reference sequence). V gave up 4 bases and J gave up 6 bases; unmatched junction bases: 9. The CDR3 consists of 16 residues. This clonotype has ten or more counts. TCRbeta library construction was performed incorporating unique molecular identifiers. TCRdb reanalysed the PCR reads using MiXCR and keeps one entry per CDR3 protein. The data hold hundreds of thousands of distinct CDR3 sequences, with 9.5% to 15% observed a single time.

The V gene is TRBV3-1, the J gene TRBJ2-7, with 13 bases that match TRBD2. Sequences were derived from PBMCs from the stem cell graft donor, sampled from the stem cell graft. The TCR originated in a human donor who donated a stem cell graft to a child with acute lymphoblastic leukemia. The chain's CDR3 is CASSLGLAGFEGEQYF. Written as DNA, the CDR3 is TGTGCCAGCAGCCTGGGACTAGCGGGATTTGAAGGCGAGCAGTACTTC.